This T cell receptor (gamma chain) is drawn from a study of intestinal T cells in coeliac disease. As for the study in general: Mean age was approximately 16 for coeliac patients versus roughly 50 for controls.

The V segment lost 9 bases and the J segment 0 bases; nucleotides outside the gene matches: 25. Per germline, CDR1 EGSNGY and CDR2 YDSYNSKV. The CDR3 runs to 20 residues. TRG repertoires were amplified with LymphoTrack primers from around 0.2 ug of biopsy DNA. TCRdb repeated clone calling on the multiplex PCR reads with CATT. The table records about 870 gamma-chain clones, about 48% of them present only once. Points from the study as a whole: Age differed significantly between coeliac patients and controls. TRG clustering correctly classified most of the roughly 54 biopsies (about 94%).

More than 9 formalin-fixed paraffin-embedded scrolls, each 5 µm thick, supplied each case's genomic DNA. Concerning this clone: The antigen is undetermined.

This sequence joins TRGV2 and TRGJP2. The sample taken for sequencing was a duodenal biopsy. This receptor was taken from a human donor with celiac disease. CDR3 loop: CATLGTGPFHEYSSDWIKTF. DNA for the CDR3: TGTGCCACCCTGGGCACGGGCCCGTTTCACGAATATAGTAGTGATTGGATCAAGACGTTT.